One sample yielded the 14 T cell receptor beta chains listed below, sequenced in a study of shared clonotypes between healthy human individuals. TCRdb's table, derived via immunoSEQ multiplex PCR, lists solely in-frame clones and lacks some. Among around 180,000 clones listed, just under 95% were seen once. The sample consisted of naive CD4+ T cells sorted from blood. Sample subset: CD45RA+ positively selected. These TCRs come from a woman between 25 and 40 years old in good health.

The rearrangement joins TRBV28 to TRBJ2-5, with TRBD2 identical over 7 bases. TRBJ2-7 matches the DNA end more closely, so the J call is doubtful. The germline V gene has CDR1 MDHEN and CDR2 SYDVKM. CDR3 size: 16 residues. The CDR3 is CASSRPAGTNSYEQYF. For the CDR3, the DNA is TGTGCCAGCAGCCGTCCCGCCGGGACTAACTCCTACGAGCAGTACTTC.

The J gene is TRBJ2-5, the V gene TRBV28; D gene uncertain. The assigned J gene may be wrong: the sequence end matches TRBJ2-7 better. Germline CDR1 MDHEN, CDR2 SYDVKM. This CDR3 spans 12 amino acids. CDR3 in amino acids: CASSEKPYEQYF. The CDR3, as DNA: TGTGCCAGCAGTGAGAAACCCTACGAGCAGTACTTC.

The chain combines TRBV21-1 with TRBJ2-3; the table gives TRBD1 as D, unverified against the DNA. TRBV21-1 is a known pseudogene. The CDR3 spans 16 residues. The CDR3 region has the DNA TGTGCCAGCAGCGCACGGACAGGGTCACGCACAGATACGCAGTATTTT. Its protein product is CASSARTGSRTDTQYF.

The CDR3 bases are TGTGCCAGCAGTAAGTGGAGGGAGGACAATGAGCAGTTCTTC. Amino acids: CASSKWREDNEQFF. The V and J genes are TRBV27 and TRBJ2-1; a possible D gene is TRBD2 (6 bases). This CDR3 comprises 14 residues. CDR1 is MNHEY and CDR2 is SMNVEV in the germline V gene (reference sequence). Trimming took off 5 bases at V and 5 bases at J, with 13 bases between the two ends.

The rearrangement links TRBV2 to TRBJ2-2; 8 bases are shared with TRBD1. The CDR3 has 15 amino acids. Looked up from germline, CDR1 is SNHLY and CDR2 is FYNNEI. Unmatched junction bases numbered 4, after V lost 3 bases and J lost 4 bases. The CDR3 bases are TGTGCCAGCAGTGATGGACAGGGAGGCACCGGGGAGCTGTTTTTT. Translating gives CASSDGQGGTGELFF. The full variable domain, its missing parts supplied by reference TRBV2 and TRBJ2-2, is EPEVTQTPSHQVTQMGQEVILRCVPISNHLYFYWYRQILGQKVEFLVSFYNNEISEKSEIFDDQFSVERPDGSNFTLKIRSTKLEDSAMYFCASSDGQGGTGELFFGEGSRLTVL.

This clone appeared a few times. V and J are TRBV9 and TRBJ1-1; D unclear. V was pared by 1 base and J by 0 bases, with 7 bases between. Germline loops: CDR1 SGDLS, CDR2 YYNGEE. The length of the CDR3 is 14 residues. The chain's CDR3 is CASSVSTLNTEAFF. The CDR3 DNA reads TGTGCCAGCAGCGTATCTACTTTGAACACTGAAGCTTTCTTT.

The chain employs TRBV11-2 and TRBJ2-7, with D possibly matching TRBD1 (6 bases). The germline gives CDR1 SGHAT, CDR2 FQNNGV. V was trimmed by 4 bases and J by 0 bases, leaving 10 bases between them. The CDR3 totals 14 residues. The CDR3 DNA reads as TGTGCCAGCAGCTCCTACAGGGTCTCCTACGAGCAGTACTTC. Protein: CASSSYRVSYEQYF. The full variable domain, with the rest looked up from reference TRBV11-2 and TRBJ2-7, is EAGVAQSPRYKIIEKRQSVAFWCNPISGHATLYWYQQILGQGPKLLIQFQNNGVVDDSQLPKDRFSAERLKGVDSTLKIQPAKLEDSAVYLCASSSYRVSYEQYFGPGTRLTVT.

The chain combines TRBV11-3 with TRBJ2-3, with D possibly TRBD1 on 6 matching bases. Germline V CDR1 and CDR2: SGHNT, YENEEA. The CDR3 loop spans 16 amino acids. V was pared by 5 bases and J by 2 bases, with 17 bases between. The CDR3 nucleotides are TGTGCCAGCAGCCCGCAAGCGGACAGATCCACAGATACGCAGTATTTT. Its translation is CASSPQADRSTDTQYF. Full variable domain (remainder filled in from reference TRBV11-3 and TRBJ2-3): EAGVVQSPRYKIIEKKQPVAFWCNPISGHNTLYWYLQNLGQGPELLIRYENEEAVDDSQLPKDRFSAERLKGVDSTLKIQPAELGDSAVYLCASSPQADRSTDTQYFGPGTRLTVL.

The J gene is TRBJ2-2, the V gene TRBV28, with 7 nucleotides matching TRBD1. Germline V gene lookup returns CDR1 MDHEN and CDR2 SYDVKM. Trimming removed 6 bases from V and 0 bases from J; junction bases left unmatched: 4. The length of the CDR3 is 15 residues. The CDR3 spells CASRGQPSNTGELFF. As DNA, the CDR3 is TGTGCCAGCAGGGGACAGCCTTCGAACACCGGGGAGCTGTTTTTT. Drawing the rest from reference TRBV28 and TRBJ2-2, the complete variable domain is DVKVTQSSRYLVKRTGEKVFLECVQDMDHENMFWYRQDPGLGLRLIYFSYDVKMKEKGDIPEGYSVSREKKERFSLILESASTNQTSMYLCASRGQPSNTGELFFGEGSRLTVL.

The rearrangement links TRBV6-1 to TRBJ1-5; D is unclear. The CDR3 runs 14 residues. With 4 bases removed from V and 0 bases from J, the gap between germline ends came to 7 bases. Germline V gives CDR1 MNHNS, CDR2 SASEGT. The CDR3: CASSGEYSNQPQHF. The CDR3 bases are TGTGCCAGCAGTGGGGAGTATAGCAATCAGCCCCAGCATTTT.

The chain joins TRBV29-1 to TRBJ2-7; D is undetermined. Trimming shortened V by 4 bases and J by 6 bases, and 16 bases separated the two germline ends. Germline lookup yields CDR1 SQVTM and CDR2 ANQGSEA. The CDR3 sequence is 13 residues long. This CDR3 reads CSVVEVGRGEQYF. The CDR3 region has the DNA TGCAGCGTTGTTGAAGTGGGTCGCGGCGAGCAGTACTTC.

V and J are TRBV10-3 and TRBJ2-7; a possible D gene is TRBD2 (6 bases). The germline V and J ends were trimmed by 8 bases and 3 bases, with 17 bases remaining between them. The CDR3 length is 14 residues. Germline V gene data show CDR1 as ENHRY and CDR2 as SYGVKD. DNA of the CDR3: TGTGCCATCGGCAAAACGGGACTCATCTACGAGCAGTACTTC. This encodes CAIGKTGLIYEQYF.

The rearrangement joins TRBV28 to TRBJ1-5; TRBD1 agrees at 8 bases. Germline V lookup: CDR1 MDHEN, CDR2 SYDVKM. The CDR3 length is 14 residues. V trimming: 3 bases; J trimming: 6 bases; junction bases outside the gene matches: 4. CDR3 in amino acids: CASSFGQGIQPQHF. The CDR3 bases are TGTGCCAGCAGTTTTGGACAGGGAATTCAGCCCCAGCATTTT.

The V and J genes are TRBV6-6 and TRBJ2-1; 9 positions agree with TRBD1. The CDR3 extends over 16 amino acids. V dropped 2 bases and J dropped 7; count of bases not matched to a gene: 9. CDR1 and CDR2 (germline): MNHNY, SVGAGI (reference sequence). The chain's CDR3 is CASSYGTGGVKNEQFF. CDR3 in DNA: TGTGCCAGCAGTTACGGTACAGGGGGCGTGAAGAATGAGCAGTTCTTC.